Below, 5 T cell receptor beta chains from the same sample are listed, as sequenced in a study of beta chain features in type 1 diabetes. The study reverse transcribed the entire isolated RNA, so it sequenced expressed TCRB transcripts. Method: immunoSEQ multiplex PCR; TCRdb's copy keeps in-frame clones and lacks some. Of around 430,000 clones detected, roughly 31% appear once; the ten largest clones hold roughly 0.066%. The sample consisted of naive CD4+ T cells from blood. The receptor source for this set is a man between 18 and 35 years old in good health.

The chain joins TRBV5-4 to TRBJ2-7; TRBD1 aligns across 7 bases. The CDR3 sequence is 14 residues long. V was clipped by 1 base and J by 5 bases; unmatched bases: 6. The germline CDR1 and CDR2 sequences are SGHNT and YYREEE (reference sequence). The CDR3 nucleotides are TGTGCCAGCAGCTTGTCAGGGGGTGGCCACGAGCAGTACTTC. Protein product: CASSLSGGGHEQYF.

The chain is built from TRBV20-1 and TRBJ2-7; D remains ambiguous. CDR3 length: 11 residues. Germline V gene lookup returns CDR1 DFQATT and CDR2 SNEGSKA (reference sequence). Trimming left V 6 bases short and J 4 bases short, with 10 bases between. CDR3 DNA: TGCAGTGCCACAAGCGCATACGAGCAGTACTTC. Translating it yields CSATSAYEQYF.

The rearrangement links TRBV7-9 to TRBJ2-7; D might be TRBD2 (7 bases). Per the germline V gene, CDR1 is SEHNR and CDR2 is FQNEAQ (reference sequence). There are 13 residues in the CDR3. The V end lost 5 bases, the J end lost 6 bases, and 14 bases lay between the germline ends. The DNA of the CDR3 is TGTGCCAGCAGCCCGGGGGGCTGGGGCGAGCAGTACTTC. Translating gives CASSPGGWGEQYF.

V gene TRBV7-8 combines with J gene TRBJ2-1; TRBD1 aligns across 7 bases. The CDR3 covers 15 residues. Germline V gives CDR1 SGHVS, CDR2 FQNEAQ. Trimming cost V 6 bases and J 4 bases; bases outside gene matches: 9. The CDR3 bases are TGTGCCAGCAGAGCCCAGGGGGTGCTTTACAATGAGCAGTTCTTC. This encodes CASRAQGVLYNEQFF.

The J gene is TRBJ1-2, the V gene TRBV15; D may be TRBD1 (5 bases). The CDR3 consists of 13 residues. V lost 5 bases and J 8 bases, leaving 15 bases between the germline ends. Per germline, CDR1 LNHNV and CDR2 YYDKDF (reference sequence). CDR3 DNA sequence: TGTGCCACCAGCCCCGGTGTGCGGACAGGCTACACCTTC. It translates to CATSPGVRTGYTF.